This T cell receptor beta chain comes out of a study of cytomegalovirus exposure and HLA in healthy donors. General observations from the study: Most observed TCR sequences were rare, whereas some public TCRs were detected in many donors. Reports described diagnosis of cytomegalovirus status by the classifier as highly specific and sensitive. Researchers catalogued some 160 TCR beta chains as cytomegalovirus-associated.

A remark on this clone: Its target is not known.

This CDR3 has 18 amino acids. CDR1 is MDHEN, CDR2 SYDVKM, per germline. Trimming shortened V by 2 bases and J by 9 bases, and 28 bases separated the two germline ends. Method: immunoSEQ multiplex PCR; TCRdb's copy keeps in-frame clones and lacks some. This sample yields roughly 150,000 clones, of which 88% are seen a single time; 2.5% to 3% belongs to the top ten. The chain carries TRBV28 and TRBJ2-5; D is perhaps TRBD2 (5 bases). Sequenced sample: PBMCs. The TCR comes from a man between 18 and 29 years old in good health and CMV-seronegative. CDR3: CASSLGLMRASIGWSQYF. The CDR3 DNA is TGTGCCAGCAGTTTAGGTCTCATGAGGGCTAGTATCGGGTGGTCCCAGTACTTC.